The source of this T cell receptor beta chain is a study of T-cell memory formation after mild COVID-19. Looking at the study overall: TCR clusters were mostly donor specific. The study, taken as a whole, reports: Second-wave clones with a day 37 peak had unconfirmed SARS-CoV-2 specificity. CD4+ clones that contracted lay mainly in CM and EM; CD8+ ones lay in EMRA.

TCRdb recomputed calls from the 5' RACE reads with MiXCR, one row per CDR3 protein. The sample has 65,000 to 100,000 distinct CDR3 sequences; about 13% are singletons. Concerning this clonotype: Its antigen is unknown.

The receptor was derived from a man aged 18 to 29 who had mild COVID-19 (a few samples of this study predate the infection). Cell type and time point are not known. Sequenced sample: PBMCs or a T cell subset sorted from them (not recorded which).

The CDR3 protein is CASGKNRGSNTEAFF. The CDR3 DNA is TGTGCCAGCGGTAAGAACAGGGGGTCGAACACTGAAGCTTTCTTT. V and J are TRBV27 and TRBJ1-1, with 8 bases identical to TRBD1. This CDR3 contains 15 residues. Germline values: CDR1 MNHEY, CDR2 SMNVEV (reference sequence). Unmatched junction bases numbered 9, after V lost 8 bases and J lost 1 base.